The entry below gives a single TCR beta chain sequence along with its context. This clonotype has at least ten counts. Its specific antigen is unknown. Within one base of it there is no much larger clone, and no base qualities were kept. Sample time point, as interpreted from the label and publication: newly diagnosed GD, antithyroid drugs for less than 3 months. For both TCR sequencing and RNA sequencing, RNA was extracted from PBMCs using TRIzol. The diagnosis of Graves' disease followed American Thyroid Association guidelines. The patients came from an endocrinology department in Xi'an, China. Each patient gave approximately 9.7 milliliters of peripheral blood, collected in an EDTA anticoagulant tube. PBMCs were isolated by Ficoll Paque Plus density gradient separation without further T cell sorting. An Agilent 2100 Bioanalyzer and agarose gel were used to assess RNA quality, and a NanoDrop 2000 was used to measure RNA concentration.

This entry comes from a study of regulatory T cells in long-lasting Graves disease (TCRdb year 2021). The study in broad terms: Patients with newly diagnosed Graves' disease had been on antithyroid drugs for under 3 months. Persistent Graves' disease patients were compared with newly diagnosed Graves' disease patients by peripheral blood TCR sequencing and RNA sequencing. The study was conducted in China and was registered as a clinical trial. TCR sequencing covered some 13 persistent and approximately 20 newly diagnosed Graves' disease patients, some 33 samples in total. What the research found in general, with its limitations: Sequencing and analysis were restricted to the TCR beta chain. A larger number of public clonotypes was shared among persistent patients (around 2,500) than among newly diagnosed patients (around 890). The study examined only peripheral blood because the primary lesion, thyroid tissue, could not be accessed. Persistent Graves' disease patients showed lower TCR Shannon entropy and fewer highly expanded clones than newly diagnosed patients, suggesting clonal expansion. As a limitation, the authors acknowledged that the small sample size may reduce accuracy. Persistent disease showed preferential use of TRBV28, TRBJ1-2 and TRBJ2-5, whereas newly diagnosed disease favored TRBV20-1 and TRBJ2-1.

The library was made by multiplex PCR. The listed sequencing device is Illumina HiSeq 4000. To build TCR beta libraries, CDR3 regions were amplified by Arm-PCR using iRepertoire HTBI primers. PCR products were gel purified before sequencing. In the original analysis: Gene usage analysis of CDR3 amino acid clonotypes relied on the roughly 64 TRBV and around 13 TRBJ segments identified across samples. Filtered high-quality paired reads were merged into contigs using COPE and FqMerger. BLAST was used to align contigs to the IMGT TRBV, TRBD and TRBJ reference genes, and CDR3 was defined following IMGT. Any clonotype with a frequency above 0.1% was classified as a highly expanded clone. Shannon entropy was used to measure repertoire diversity, and the Gini coefficient was used to measure V-J evenness. Clonotypes shared by more than one individual were considered public. The public reads were quality trimmed at Q25 with fastp and then assembled into clones with MiXCR by TCRdb, keeping productive beta chains. Duplicate CDR3 protein sequences are folded into a single record with the most common DNA and genes. The V and J calls were determined by TCRdb, not by the authors. Here the sample has a few hundred thousand distinct CDR3 sequences; 11% to 15% occur a single time. The ten largest clones take up about 15% of the sample.

CDR1 MNHNS and CDR2 SASEGT are derived from the germline V gene. V gives up 6 bases and J gives up 8 bases, and the segment between their germline ends measures 13 bases. Reading from cysteine to phenylalanine, the CDR3 counts 12 amino acids. Kept here is only the CDR3 DNA, which spans 36 bases and is read in frame from base 1. This sample also appeared in a second study, on T cells in Graves' hyperthyroidism and ophthalmopathy. That second publication adds: Stable Graves' hyperthyroidism was defined as no progression to ophthalmopathy during 18 months of follow-up. The hyperthyroidism patients were between 18 and 65 years old and newly diagnosed, with a disease duration of less than 2 months. Exclusion was applied to patients with uncontrolled infections, other autoimmune diseases, pregnancy or lactation. Diagnoses were established on the basis of clinical symptoms, serum thyroxine and TRAb, thyroid ultrasound, and orbital computed tomography. A first-round RT-PCR of the TCR CDR3 used the HTBI primer set with the Qiagen OneStep RT-PCR kit. Blood samples also contained most of the expanded thyroid clonotypes (frequency above 0.001), which suggests that blood repertoires may reflect thyroid immune responses. A 13 V-J signature model separated ophthalmopathy from stable hyperthyroidism, with approximately 87% sensitivity and 81.08% specificity in cross-validation and 80%/75% in testing. In validation, the model predicted progression to ophthalmopathy a median of roughly six months before onset, with roughly 71% sensitivity and roughly 77% specificity. A discovery cohort of around 100 patients, roughly 45 with Graves' ophthalmopathy and over 55 with stable Graves' hyperthyroidism, was used to find distinguishing TCR V-J signatures. An independent validation cohort of about 19 hyperthyroidism patients and 15 or so patients who later progressed to ophthalmopathy tested prospective prediction of ophthalmopathy. The roughly 90 discovery patients were divided at random into training and test sets in a 7:3 ratio. Thyroid tissue and blood T-cell repertoires from over 5 Graves' hyperthyroidism patients were also compared in the study. Following sampling, methimazole starting at 30 mg daily was given to hyperthyroidism patients, and high-dose intravenous methylprednisolone was given to ophthalmopathy patients. A second multiplex PCR round built the libraries, followed by size selection and purification. Paired-end sequencing of the libraries was performed with 100 bp reads on an Illumina HiSeq2000. Raw data were processed with SOAPnuke, discarding reads with adapters, uncalled bases, mean Phred below 15, or no exact constant-primer or identifier match. High-quality paired reads were merged using COPE v1.2.5, and each unique nucleotide sequence was defined as a clonotype. Clonotypes were aligned to IMGT TRBV, TRBD and TRBJ reference segments using MiTCR v1.1. Only V-J combinations with frequency above 0.0001, covering about 99% of repertoires, were analysed. A TCS score was defined as the ratio of F50 (clonal expansion) to E x V (chaos), with BLOSUM62-based TCRdist applied between CDR3 peptides within each V-J. Welch's t-statistics and random forest reduced fewer than 550 V-J features to roughly 13, which were used in a naive Bayes classifier (R e1071). No statistical method was used to set the sample size in advance, and investigators knew the group allocation. According to the paper, TCR Vbeta CDR3 sequencing was carried out on some 140 peripheral blood samples, which came from 40 to 45 ophthalmopathy, 80 or so hyperthyroidism and roughly 17 progressor patients.

The sequence joins TRBV6-1 to TRBJ1-1; the D gene cannot be named for sure. This clonotype originated in a woman in her forties or fifties with Graves disease. Donor details come from another sample of the same person, matched by shared clones. The starting material was peripheral blood mononuclear cells (PBMCs), obtained at new diagnosis, from a patient treated with antithyroid drugs. The DNA sequence is given as TGTGCCAGCAGCCCGGACCGCTACGAAGCTTTCTTT. This codes for CASSPDRYEAFF.